This TCR beta chain originates from a study of cytomegalovirus exposure and HLA in healthy donors. Study at large: Earlier findings included over 90 million unique TCR beta sequences obtained from 150 million to 200 million T cells. Study-wide points: A later analysis reportedly identified an Asian-associated ancestry cluster as carrying fewer N-insertions than the approximately 730-donor mean. Presence/absence analysis assumed near-uniform sequencing depth across donors.

This clone was found a few times. What it recognizes is unknown. The CDR3 runs 14 residues. Germline values: CDR1 SGDLS, CDR2 YYNGEE. The study ran its PCR with 60 Vbeta and 13 Jbeta primers. The protocol was immunoSEQ multiplex PCR, while the TCRdb copy is restricted to in-frame clones and leaves out a portion. Of more than 80,000 clones detected, just under 80% appear once; the ten largest clones hold about 4%. Sequencing was carried out using PBMCs. The rearrangement joins TRBV9 to TRBJ2-5; D unresolved. The tail of the sequence fits TRBJ2-7 better, so the J call may be wrong. This sequence originates from a woman aged 40 to 55 in good health and CMV-seropositive. CDR3 coding DNA: TGTGCCAGCAGCGTAGTTCCCTCCTCCTACGAGCAGTACTTC. Protein product: CASSVVPSSYEQYF.